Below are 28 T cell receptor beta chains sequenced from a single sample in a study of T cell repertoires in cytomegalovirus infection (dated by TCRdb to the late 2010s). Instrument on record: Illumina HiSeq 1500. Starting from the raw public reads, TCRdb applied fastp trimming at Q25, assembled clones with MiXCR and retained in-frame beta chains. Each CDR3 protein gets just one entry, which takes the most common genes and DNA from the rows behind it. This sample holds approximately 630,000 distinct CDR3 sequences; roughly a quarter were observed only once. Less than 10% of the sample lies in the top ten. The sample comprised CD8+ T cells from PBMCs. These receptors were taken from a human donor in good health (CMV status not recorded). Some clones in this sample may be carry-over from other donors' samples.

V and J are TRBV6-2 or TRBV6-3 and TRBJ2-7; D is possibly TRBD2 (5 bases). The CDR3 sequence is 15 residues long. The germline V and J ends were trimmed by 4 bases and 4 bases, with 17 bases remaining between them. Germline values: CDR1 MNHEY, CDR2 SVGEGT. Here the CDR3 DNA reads TGTGCCAGCAGTTTTCCCCCTACCGAGGGTTACGAGCAGTACGTC. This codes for CASSFPPTEGYEQYV.

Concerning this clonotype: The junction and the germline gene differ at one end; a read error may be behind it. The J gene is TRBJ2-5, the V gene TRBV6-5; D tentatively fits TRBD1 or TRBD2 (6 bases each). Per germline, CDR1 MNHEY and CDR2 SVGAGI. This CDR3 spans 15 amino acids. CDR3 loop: CVSSRSGASQETQYF. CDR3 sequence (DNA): TGTGTCAGCAGCCGCTCGGGGGCGAGCCAAGAGACCCAGTACTTC.

This CDR3 is CASSLRAARNYEQYV. The CDR3 nucleotides read TGTGCCAGCAGTTTACGGGCAGCAAGGAATTACGAGCAGTACGTC. V usage is TRBV28 and J usage is TRBJ2-7; the D is unclear. The CDR3 runs 15 residues. CDR1 MDHEN and CDR2 SYDVKM come from the germline V gene. V was clipped by 2 bases and J by 4 bases, with 15 bases between them.

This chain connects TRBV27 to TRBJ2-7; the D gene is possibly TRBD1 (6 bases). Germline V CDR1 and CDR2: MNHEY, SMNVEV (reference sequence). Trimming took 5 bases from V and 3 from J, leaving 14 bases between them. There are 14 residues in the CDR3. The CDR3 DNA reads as TGTGCCAGCAGTGCCACAGGGAGACTCTACGAGCAGTACGTC. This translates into CASSATGRLYEQYV.

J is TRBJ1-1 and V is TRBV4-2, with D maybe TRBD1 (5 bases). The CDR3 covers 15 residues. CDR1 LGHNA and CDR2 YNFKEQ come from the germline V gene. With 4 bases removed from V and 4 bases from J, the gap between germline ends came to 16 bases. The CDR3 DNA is TGTGCCAGCAGCCTTGGGGGGGGTTCGGGCACTGAAGCTTTCTTT. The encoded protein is CASSLGGGSGTEAFF.

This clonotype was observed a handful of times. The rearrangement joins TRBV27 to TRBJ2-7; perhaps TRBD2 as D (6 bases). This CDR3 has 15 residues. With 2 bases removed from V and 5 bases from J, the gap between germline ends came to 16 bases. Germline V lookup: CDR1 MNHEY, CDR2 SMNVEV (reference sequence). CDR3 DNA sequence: TGTGCCAGCAGTTTACGGTGGGGAGGCATAAACGAGCAGTACTTC. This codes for CASSLRWGGINEQYF.

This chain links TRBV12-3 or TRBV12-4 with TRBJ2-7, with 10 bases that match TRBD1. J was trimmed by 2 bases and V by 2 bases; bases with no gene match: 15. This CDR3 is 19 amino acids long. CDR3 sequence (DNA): TGTGCCAGCAGTTTAACAGGGTTGTTGGGACAGGGGCCTACCTACGAGCAGTACGTC. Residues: CASSLTGLLGQGPTYEQYV.

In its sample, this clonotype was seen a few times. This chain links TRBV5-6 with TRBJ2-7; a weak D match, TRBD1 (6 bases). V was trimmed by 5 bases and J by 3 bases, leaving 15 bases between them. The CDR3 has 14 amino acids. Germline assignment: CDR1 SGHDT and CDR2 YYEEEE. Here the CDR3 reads CASSCPRDNYEQYV. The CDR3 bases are TGTGCCAGCAGTTGTCCACGGGACAACTACGAGCAGTACGTC.

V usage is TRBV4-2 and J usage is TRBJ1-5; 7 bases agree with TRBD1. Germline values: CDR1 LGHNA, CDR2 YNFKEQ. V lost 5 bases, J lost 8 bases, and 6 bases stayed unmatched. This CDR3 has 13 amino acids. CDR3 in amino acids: CASSSQGGEPQHF. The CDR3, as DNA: TGTGCCAGCAGCTCCCAGGGGGGGGAGCCCCAGCATTTT.

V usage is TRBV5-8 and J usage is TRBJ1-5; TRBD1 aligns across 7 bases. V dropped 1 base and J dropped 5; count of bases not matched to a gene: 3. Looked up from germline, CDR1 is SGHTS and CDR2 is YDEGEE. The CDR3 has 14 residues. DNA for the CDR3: TGTGCCAGCAGCTTGAGACAGGGCTATCAGCCCCAGCATTTT. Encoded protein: CASSLRQGYQPQHF.

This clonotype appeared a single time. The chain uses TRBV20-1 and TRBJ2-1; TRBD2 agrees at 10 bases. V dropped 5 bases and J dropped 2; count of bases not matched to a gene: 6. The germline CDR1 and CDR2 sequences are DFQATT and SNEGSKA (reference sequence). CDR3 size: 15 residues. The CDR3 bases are TGCAGTGCTCACCCCACTAGCGGGGCCTACAATGAGCAGTTCTTC. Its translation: CSAHPTSGAYNEQFF.

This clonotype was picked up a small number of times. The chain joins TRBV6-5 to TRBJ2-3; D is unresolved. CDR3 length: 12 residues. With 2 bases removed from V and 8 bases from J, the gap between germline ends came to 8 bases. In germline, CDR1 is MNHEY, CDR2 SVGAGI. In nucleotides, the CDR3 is TGTGCCAGCAGTTACCGGATGGGTACGCAGTATTTT. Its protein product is CASSYRMGTQYF.

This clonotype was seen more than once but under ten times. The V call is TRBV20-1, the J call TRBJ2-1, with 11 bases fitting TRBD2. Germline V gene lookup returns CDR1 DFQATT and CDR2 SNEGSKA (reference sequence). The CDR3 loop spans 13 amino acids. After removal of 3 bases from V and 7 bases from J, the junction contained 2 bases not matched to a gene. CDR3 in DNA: TGCAGTGCTAGCACTAGCGGGGGTAATGAGCAGTTCTTC. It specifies CSASTSGGNEQFF.

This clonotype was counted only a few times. The CDR3 DNA is TGTGCCAGCAGCACCCTCGGGACAGACTATGGCTACACCTTC. It yields the protein CASSTLGTDYGYTF. The rearrangement uses TRBV5-5 and TRBJ1-2; 7 positions match TRBD1. This CDR3 is 14 amino acids long. The germline V gene has CDR1 SGHKS and CDR2 YYEKEE (reference sequence). With V trimmed by 4 bases and J by 3 bases, 6 bases remained unmatched.

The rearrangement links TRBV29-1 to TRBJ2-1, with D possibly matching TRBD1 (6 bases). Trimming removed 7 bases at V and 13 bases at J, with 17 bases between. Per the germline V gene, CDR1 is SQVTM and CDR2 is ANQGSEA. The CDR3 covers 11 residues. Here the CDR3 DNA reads TGCAGCGGATTCCGGGACAAAGGCCAGTTCTTC. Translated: CSGFRDKGQFF.

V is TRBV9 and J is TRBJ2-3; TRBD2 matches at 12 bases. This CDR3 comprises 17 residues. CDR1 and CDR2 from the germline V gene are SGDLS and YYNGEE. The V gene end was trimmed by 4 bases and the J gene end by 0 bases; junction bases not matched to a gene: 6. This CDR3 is CASSITGLAGSTDTQYF. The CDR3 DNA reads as TGTGCCAGCAGCATCACCGGACTAGCGGGGAGCACAGATACGCAGTATTTT.

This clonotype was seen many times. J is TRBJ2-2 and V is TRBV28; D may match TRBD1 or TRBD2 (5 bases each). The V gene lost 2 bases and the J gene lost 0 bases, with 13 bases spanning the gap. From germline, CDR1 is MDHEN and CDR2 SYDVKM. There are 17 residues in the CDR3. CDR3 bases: TGTGCCAGCAGTTTACCCTTAGTGGGGGCGAACACCGGGGAGCTGTTTTTT. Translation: CASSLPLVGANTGELFF.

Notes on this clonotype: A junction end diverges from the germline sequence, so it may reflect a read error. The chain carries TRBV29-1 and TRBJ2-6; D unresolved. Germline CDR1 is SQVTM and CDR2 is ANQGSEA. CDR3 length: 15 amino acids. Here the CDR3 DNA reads TGCAGCGTTACCCACTTCGACTCTGGTGCCAACGTCCTGACTTTC. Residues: CSVTHFDSGANVLTF.

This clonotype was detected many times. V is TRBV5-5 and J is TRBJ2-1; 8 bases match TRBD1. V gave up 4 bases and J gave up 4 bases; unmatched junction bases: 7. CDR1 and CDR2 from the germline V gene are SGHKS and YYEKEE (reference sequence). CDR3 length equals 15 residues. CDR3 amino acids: CASSAPGTGYNEQFF. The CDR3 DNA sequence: TGTGCCAGCAGCGCCCCCGGGACAGGATACAATGAGCAGTTCTTC.

The chain's CDR3 is CASSPKGQALRGYTF. As DNA, the CDR3 is TGCGCCAGCAGTCCTAAGGGACAGGCTCTTCGAGGCTACACCTTC. The gene calls are TRBV23-1 and TRBJ1-2; 8 bases match TRBD1. Being an ORF, TRBV23-1 has a function that is uncertain. Unmatched junction bases numbered 12, after V lost 4 bases and J lost 8 bases. The CDR3 sequence is 15 residues long.

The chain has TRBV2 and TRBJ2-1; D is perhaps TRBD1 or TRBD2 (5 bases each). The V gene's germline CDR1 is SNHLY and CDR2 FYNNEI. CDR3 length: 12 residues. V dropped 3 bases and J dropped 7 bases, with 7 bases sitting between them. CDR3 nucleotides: TGTGCCAGCAGTGAGGGACCAAATGAGCAGTTCTTC. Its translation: CASSEGPNEQFF. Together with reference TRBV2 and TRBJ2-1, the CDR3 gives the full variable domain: EPEVTQTPSHQVTQMGQEVILRCVPISNHLYFYWYRQILGQKVEFLVSFYNNEISEKSEIFDDQFSVERPDGSNFTLKIRSTKLEDSAMYFCASSEGPNEQFFGPGTRLTVL.

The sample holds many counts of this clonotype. CDR3 nucleotides: TGCGCCAGCAGCCAAGAGGGGACGGTTGGTTCTGAAGCTTTCTTT. As protein: CASSQEGTVGSEAFF. The chain couples TRBV4-1 to TRBJ1-1; tentatively, D is TRBD1 (5 bases). The CDR3 is 15 amino acids. Germline CDR1 is MGHRA and CDR2 is YSYEKL. Trimming left V 0 bases short and J 6 bases short, with 14 bases between.

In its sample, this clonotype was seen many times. CDR3 bases: TGTGCCAGCAGCTACGGGACCCGAGATGAGCAGTTCTTC. This gives the protein CASSYGTRDEQFF. This chain links TRBV7-9 with TRBJ2-1; D might be TRBD1 or TRBD2, each matching 5 bases. The CDR3 sequence is 13 residues long. Trimming shortened V by 4 bases and J by 8 bases, and 12 bases separated the two germline ends. The germline V gene has CDR1 SEHNR and CDR2 FQNEAQ (reference sequence).

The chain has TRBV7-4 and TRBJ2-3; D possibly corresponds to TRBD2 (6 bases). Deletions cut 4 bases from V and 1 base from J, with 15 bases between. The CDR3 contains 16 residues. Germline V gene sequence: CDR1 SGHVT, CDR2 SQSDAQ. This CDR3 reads CASSSTVSGGTDTQYF. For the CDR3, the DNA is TGTGCCAGCAGCTCGACAGTGTCGGGAGGCACAGATACGCAGTATTTT.

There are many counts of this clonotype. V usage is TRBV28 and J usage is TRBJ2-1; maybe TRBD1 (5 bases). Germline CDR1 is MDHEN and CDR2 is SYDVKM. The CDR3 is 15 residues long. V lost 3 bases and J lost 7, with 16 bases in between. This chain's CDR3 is CASSFSLDTHNEQFF. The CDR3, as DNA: TGTGCCAGCAGTTTCTCCCTGGACACTCATAATGAGCAGTTCTTC.

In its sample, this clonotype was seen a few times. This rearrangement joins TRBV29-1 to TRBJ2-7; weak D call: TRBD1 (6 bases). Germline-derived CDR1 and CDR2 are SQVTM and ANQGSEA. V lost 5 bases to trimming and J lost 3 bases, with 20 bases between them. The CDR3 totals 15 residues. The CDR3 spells CSVPTLSTGFYEQYF. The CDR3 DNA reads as TGCAGCGTTCCGACCTTATCTACAGGGTTCTACGAGCAGTACTTC.

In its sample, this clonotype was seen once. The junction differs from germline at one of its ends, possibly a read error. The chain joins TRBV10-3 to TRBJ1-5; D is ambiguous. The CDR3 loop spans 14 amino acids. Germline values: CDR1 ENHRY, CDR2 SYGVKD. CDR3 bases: TGTGCCATCACTGAGGATTACAGCAATCAGCCCCAGCATTTT. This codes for CAITEDYSNQPQHF.

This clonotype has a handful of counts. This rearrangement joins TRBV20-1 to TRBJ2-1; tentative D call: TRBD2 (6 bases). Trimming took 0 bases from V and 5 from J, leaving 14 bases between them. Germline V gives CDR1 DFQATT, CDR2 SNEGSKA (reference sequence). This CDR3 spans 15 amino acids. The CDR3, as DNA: TGCAGTGCTAGAGATTACCTAGCGTTTGACAATGAGCAGTTCTTC. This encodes CSARDYLAFDNEQFF.